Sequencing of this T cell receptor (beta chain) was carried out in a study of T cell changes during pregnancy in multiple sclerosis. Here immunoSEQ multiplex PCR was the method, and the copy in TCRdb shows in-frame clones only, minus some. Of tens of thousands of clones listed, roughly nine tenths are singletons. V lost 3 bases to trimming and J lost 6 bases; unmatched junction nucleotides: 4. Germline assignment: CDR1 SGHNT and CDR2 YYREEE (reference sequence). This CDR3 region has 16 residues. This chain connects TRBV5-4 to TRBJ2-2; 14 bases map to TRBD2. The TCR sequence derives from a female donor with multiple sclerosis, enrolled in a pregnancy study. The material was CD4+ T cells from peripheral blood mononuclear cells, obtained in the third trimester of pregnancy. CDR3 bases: TGTGCCAGCAGCTGGGGGACTAGCGGGAGTCCCGGGGAGCTGTTTTTT. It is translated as CASSWGTSGSPGELFF.